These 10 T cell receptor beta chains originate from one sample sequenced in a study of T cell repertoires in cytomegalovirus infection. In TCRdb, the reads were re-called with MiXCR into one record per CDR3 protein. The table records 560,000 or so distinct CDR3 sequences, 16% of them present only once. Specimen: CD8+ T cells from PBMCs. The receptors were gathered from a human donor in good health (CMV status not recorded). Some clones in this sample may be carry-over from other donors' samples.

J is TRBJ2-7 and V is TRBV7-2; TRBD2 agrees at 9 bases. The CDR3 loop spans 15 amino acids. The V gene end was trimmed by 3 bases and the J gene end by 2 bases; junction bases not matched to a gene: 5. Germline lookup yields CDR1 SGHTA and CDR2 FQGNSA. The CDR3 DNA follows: TGTGCCAGCAGCTTTAGCGGGAGACTCCCCTACGAGCAGTACTTC. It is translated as CASSFSGRLPYEQYF.

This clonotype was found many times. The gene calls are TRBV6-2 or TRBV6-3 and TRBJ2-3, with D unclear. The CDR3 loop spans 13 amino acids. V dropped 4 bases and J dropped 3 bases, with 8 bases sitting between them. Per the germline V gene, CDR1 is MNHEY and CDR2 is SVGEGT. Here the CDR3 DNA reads TGTGCCAGCAGTTTAGCCTTGACAGATACGCAGTATTTT. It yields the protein CASSLALTDTQYF.

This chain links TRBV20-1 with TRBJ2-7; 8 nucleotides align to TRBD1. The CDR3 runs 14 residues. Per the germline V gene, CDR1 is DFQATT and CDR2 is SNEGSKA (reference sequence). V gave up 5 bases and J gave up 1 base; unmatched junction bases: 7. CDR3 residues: CSAQDRAWSYEQYF. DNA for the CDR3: TGCAGTGCTCAGGACAGGGCATGGTCCTACGAGCAGTACTTC.

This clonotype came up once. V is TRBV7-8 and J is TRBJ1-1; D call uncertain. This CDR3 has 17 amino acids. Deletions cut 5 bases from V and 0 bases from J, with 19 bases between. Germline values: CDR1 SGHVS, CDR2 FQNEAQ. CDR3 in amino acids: CASSPYKTGNMNTEAFF. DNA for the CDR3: TGTGCCAGCAGCCCCTACAAGACGGGGAATATGAACACTGAAGCTTTCTTT.

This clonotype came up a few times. CDR3 coding DNA: TGTGCCAGCAGTTTCCGACAGGGGAAAAGTTTTGGCTACACCTTC. It translates to CASSFRQGKSFGYTF. V usage is TRBV12-3 or TRBV12-4 and J usage is TRBJ1-2; 8 positions match TRBD1. Losses at the gene ends were 3 bases for V and 7 bases for J; bases not matched to a gene: 10. The CDR3 has 15 amino acids.

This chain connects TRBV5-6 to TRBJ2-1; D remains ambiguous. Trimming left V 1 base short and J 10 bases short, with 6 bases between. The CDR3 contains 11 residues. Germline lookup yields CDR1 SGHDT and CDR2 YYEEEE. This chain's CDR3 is CASSLQWEQFF. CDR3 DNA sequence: TGTGCCAGCAGCTTGCAGTGGGAGCAGTTCTTC.

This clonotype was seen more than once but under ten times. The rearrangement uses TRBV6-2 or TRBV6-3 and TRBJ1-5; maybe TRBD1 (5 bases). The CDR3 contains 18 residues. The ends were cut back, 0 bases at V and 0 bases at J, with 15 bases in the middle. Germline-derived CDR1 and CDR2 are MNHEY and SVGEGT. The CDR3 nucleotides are TGTGCCAGCAGTTACTCGGGGCAGCTAGTCTATAGCAATCAGCCCCAGCATTTT. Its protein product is CASSYSGQLVYSNQPQHF.

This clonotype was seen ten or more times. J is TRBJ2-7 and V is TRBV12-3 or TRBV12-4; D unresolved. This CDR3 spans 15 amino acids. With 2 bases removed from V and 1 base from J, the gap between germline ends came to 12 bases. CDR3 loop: CASSLTGDGSYEQYF. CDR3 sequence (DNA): TGTGCCAGCAGTTTAACGGGCGACGGATCCTACGAGCAGTACTTC.

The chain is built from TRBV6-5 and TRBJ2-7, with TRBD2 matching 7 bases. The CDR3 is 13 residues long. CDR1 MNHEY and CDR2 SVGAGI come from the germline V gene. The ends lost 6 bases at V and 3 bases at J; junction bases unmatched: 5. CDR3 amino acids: CASRGGFDYEQYF. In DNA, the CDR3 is TGTGCCAGCAGGGGGGGGTTCGACTACGAGCAGTACTTC.

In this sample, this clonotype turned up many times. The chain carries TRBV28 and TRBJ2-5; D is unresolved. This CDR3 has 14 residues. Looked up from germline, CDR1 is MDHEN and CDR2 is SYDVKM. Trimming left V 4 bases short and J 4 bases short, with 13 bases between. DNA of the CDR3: TGTGCCAGCAGTTCTCTAGGGTATTCAGAGACCCAGTACTTC. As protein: CASSSLGYSETQYF.